This TCR beta chain was observed in a study of early T cells in non-severe SARS-CoV-2 infection (dated by TCRdb to about 2021). Study-wide context: Because TCR sequencing was done on bulk RNA from unsorted whole blood, the alpha and beta chains could not be paired. The paper as a whole reports these results and caveats: Matching against VDJdb was skewed toward anti-spike CD8 responses, likely underestimated virus-specific expansions, and missed private and CD4 specificities.

This was a case-control study nested in a cohort of healthcare workers in London, UK, who had nasopharyngeal swab PCR tests and blood samples taken every week. Healthcare workers were recruited between 23 and 31 March 2020, during the week of the UK lockdown, and were followed weekly for up to roughly 16 weeks. From a lookup of the germline V gene, CDR1 and CDR2 are SGHRS and YFSETQ. The CDR3 goes from the cysteine to the phenylalanine over 13 residues. Of all the DNA, just the CDR3 is kept, 39 bases in frame from base 1. V is shortened by 4 bases, J by 8 bases, and the region joining them spans 12 bases. This clonotype was counted only a few times. Its antigen target is currently unknown. The input lacks base qualities; no much larger clone sits a single base away. Library preparation used 5' RACE. The instrument given in TCRdb is NextSeq 500. Unique molecular identifiers were attached to individual cDNA molecules in the TCR library protocol so that sequencing error and PCR bias could be corrected. TCR alpha and beta chains were both sequenced, and the abundances of alpha and beta sequences in each sample were closely correlated with each other. As for the authors' bioinformatics: Decombinator V4 was used to annotate the V gene, J gene and CDR3 of the TCR sequences. TCRs were defined as expanded if a significant change between any two time points was detected under a Poisson model with p below 0.0001. Abundances of TCRs were expressed as counts per million after normalisation to the total number of TCRs sequenced in each sample. TRAV1-2 paired with TRAJ12, TRAJ20 or TRAJ33 defined MAIT TCRs, while TRAV10 paired with TRAJ18 defined iNKT TCRs. VDJdb, accessed 1 November 2021, was searched for CMV, EBV and SARS-CoV-2 annotated TCRs, excluding TCRs annotated for multiple antigens. Clones were called with MiXCR by TCRdb after fastp trimmed the public reads at Q25, and only in-frame beta chains were retained. Each CDR3 protein appears once, grouped with its most common genes and DNA. TCRdb's processing, not the study's, gives the V and J calls here. This sample gives 20,000 to 25,000 distinct CDR3 sequences in total; 4.8% of them show up just once. The ten largest make up about 6.9% of the sample.

The source material was whole blood. The chain is encoded by TRBV5-1 joined to TRBJ1-4, with an unclear D gene assignment. This TCR was sampled from an adult who was a healthcare worker with PCR-confirmed SARS-CoV-2 infection or an uninfected control (not recorded which). The nucleotide sequence reads TGCGCCAGCAGCCTGGGAAACCGAGAAAAACTGTTTTTT. Its protein product is CASSLGNREKLFF.